This passage covers 13 T cell receptor beta chains from one sample sequenced in a study of vaccination and CD4 T cells after COVID-19. Their specific antigens are unknown. The study sequenced cultured CD4+ T cell DNA using the Oncomine TCR Beta short-read assay. In TCRdb, the PCR reads were re-called with MiXCR into one record per CDR3 protein. The sample records about 20,000 distinct CDR3 sequences, approximately 30% being singletons. Indicated treatment: 10-day PBMC culture with coronavirus spike peptide pools or control peptides (ViraFEST assay). Sequenced material: cultured CD4+ T cells from blood. These receptors all stem from a human donor with COVID-19.

This clonotype was detected a few times. V is TRBV19 and J is TRBJ1-1; 9 nucleotides match TRBD1. Per the germline V gene, CDR1 is LNHDA and CDR2 is SQIVND (reference sequence). J was trimmed by 5 bases and V by 6 bases; bases with no gene match: 7. This CDR3 is built from 14 residues. The CDR3 nucleotides are TGTGCCAGTAGAAACCGACAGGGGGGGACTGAAGCTTTCTTT. It is translated as CASRNRQGGTEAFF.

The chain joins TRBV6-1 to TRBJ1-4; no definite D call. V lost 7 bases to trimming and J lost 8 bases, with 11 bases between them. Germline CDR1 MNHNS, CDR2 SASEGT. This CDR3 region has 12 residues. DNA for the CDR3: TGTGCCAGCATGAGTTTGCGAGAAAAACTGTTTTTT. Protein product: CASMSLREKLFF.

This clonotype was observed a few times. The chain joins TRBV15 to TRBJ1-3; D is possibly TRBD1 (5 bases). Germline V CDR1 and CDR2: LNHNV, YYDKDF (reference sequence). The CDR3 consists of 14 residues. The V end lost 2 bases, the J end lost 4 bases, and 9 bases lay between the germline ends. The CDR3 protein is CATSRRDRGNTIYF. The DNA for the CDR3 is TGTGCCACCAGCAGAAGGGACCGAGGAAACACCATATATTTT.

The gene calls are TRBV27 and TRBJ2-6; 9 bases agree with TRBD1. Looked up from germline, CDR1 is MNHEY and CDR2 is SMNVEV (reference sequence). The CDR3 spans 18 residues. After removal of 9 bases from V and 5 bases from J, the junction contained 17 bases not matched to a gene. In DNA form, the CDR3 reads TGTGCCAGTAGCTCCAGGGGGGACAGGGCTCTTAGGGCCAACGTCCTGACTTTC. The encoded protein is CASSSRGDRALRANVLTF.

The chain couples TRBV19 to TRBJ1-5, with 8 bases lining up with TRBD1. The CDR3 length is 15 residues. CDR1 and CDR2 (germline): LNHDA, SQIVND (reference sequence). V shed 6 bases, J shed 1 base, and the junction held 5 bases outside the gene matches. The CDR3 sequence: CASSLRGLSNQPQHF. CDR3 DNA sequence: TGTGCCAGTAGCCTCAGGGGGCTGAGCAATCAGCCCCAGCATTTT.

In its sample, this clonotype is medium-sized. The rearrangement joins TRBV20-1 to TRBJ1-2; no reliable D call. Trimming removed 2 bases at V and 3 bases at J, with 10 bases between. Germline V lookup: CDR1 DFQATT, CDR2 SNEGSKA (reference sequence). This CDR3 has 13 residues. The CDR3 DNA reads TGCAGTGCTAGATATGGGCACCACTATGGCTACACCTTC. Residues: CSARYGHHYGYTF.

The V call is TRBV20-1, the J call TRBJ1-2; the D is unclear. The germline gives CDR1 DFQATT, CDR2 SNEGSKA (reference sequence). The length of the CDR3 is 13 residues. V was clipped by 1 base and J by 8 bases, with 14 bases between them. The DNA for the CDR3 is TGCAGTGCTAGAGCTTATACAGACGAAGGCTACACCTTC. It codes for CSARAYTDEGYTF.

The genes are TRBV5-8 and TRBJ1-5, with 9 positions matching TRBD1. This CDR3 spans 17 amino acids. V gave up 2 bases and J gave up 0 bases; unmatched junction bases: 6. CDR1 and CDR2 (germline): SGHTS, YDEGEE. CDR3 protein: CASSFFRDRASNQPQHF. The CDR3 DNA reads TGTGCCAGCAGCTTTTTCAGGGACAGGGCTAGCAATCAGCCCCAGCATTTT.

The rearrangement links TRBV9 to TRBJ2-2; D perhaps matches TRBD2 (6 bases). Germline assignment: CDR1 SGDLS and CDR2 YYNGEE. Trimming stripped 5 bases from V and 3 bases from J, with 14 bases between. The length of the CDR3 is 15 residues. The CDR3 coding sequence is TGTGCCAGCAGGGACACTAGCAGGGACACCGGGGAGCTGTTTTTT. It is translated as CASRDTSRDTGELFF.

This clonotype appeared a few times. This chain joins TRBV6-1 and TRBJ1-6; 9 positions agree with TRBD1. Germline V gene lookup returns CDR1 MNHNS and CDR2 SASEGT. The CDR3 covers 17 residues. With V trimmed by 5 bases and J by 8 bases, 13 bases remained unmatched. The CDR3 region is CASSREGTGLFYSPLHF. CDR3 coding DNA: TGTGCCAGCAGTAGGGAAGGGACAGGGTTATTTTATTCACCCCTCCACTTT.

This clonotype was observed a few times. The chain has TRBV7-2 and TRBJ1-5; a weak D match, TRBD1 (5 bases). The CDR3 runs to 21 residues. Germline assignment: CDR1 SGHTA and CDR2 FQGNSA. Trimming shortened V by 2 bases and J by 5 bases, and 31 bases separated the two germline ends. CDR3 DNA sequence: TGTGCCAGCAGCTTAACACCCTCCGGGGGATTTTCAAATTGGGATCATCAGCCCCAGCATTTT. Protein sequence: CASSLTPSGGFSNWDHQPQHF.

The rearrangement links TRBV28 to TRBJ1-5; a weak D match, TRBD1 (5 bases). Per the germline V gene, CDR1 is MDHEN and CDR2 is SYDVKM. This CDR3 is built from 15 residues. Trimming stripped 6 bases from V and 1 base from J, with 13 bases between. CDR3 sequence (DNA): TGTGCCAGCAGCTCTCCCCAGGGAAGCAATCAGCCCCAGCATTTT. Amino acids: CASSSPQGSNQPQHF.

This rearrangement joins TRBV6-2 or TRBV6-3 to TRBJ2-1; 12 bases are shared with TRBD2. The germline gives CDR1 MNHEY, CDR2 SVGEGT. There are 14 residues in the CDR3. Losses at the gene ends were 7 bases for V and 10 bases for J; bases not matched to a gene: 8. Here the CDR3 reads CASTSSGGAEEQFF. As DNA, the CDR3 is TGTGCCAGCACATCTAGCGGGGGGGCCGAGGAGCAGTTCTTC.